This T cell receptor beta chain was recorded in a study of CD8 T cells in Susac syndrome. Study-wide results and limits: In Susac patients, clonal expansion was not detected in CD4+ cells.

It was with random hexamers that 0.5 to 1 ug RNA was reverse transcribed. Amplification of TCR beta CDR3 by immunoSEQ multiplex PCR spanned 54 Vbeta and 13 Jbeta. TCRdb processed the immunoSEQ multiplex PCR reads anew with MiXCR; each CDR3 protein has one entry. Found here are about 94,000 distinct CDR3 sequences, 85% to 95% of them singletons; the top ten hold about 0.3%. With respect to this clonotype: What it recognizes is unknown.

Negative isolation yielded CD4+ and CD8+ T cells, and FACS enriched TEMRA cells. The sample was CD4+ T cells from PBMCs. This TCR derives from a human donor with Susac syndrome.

Written as DNA, the CDR3 is TGTGCCTGGAGTGGTCAAGGGGGGAATGAAAAACTGTTTTTT. Its protein product is CAWSGQGGNEKLFF. The chain employs TRBV30 and TRBJ1-4, with D perhaps matching TRBD1 (6 bases). Trimming took off 1 base at V and 5 bases at J, with 11 bases between the two ends. The CDR3 extends over 14 amino acids. Germline CDR1 and CDR2: GTSNPN and SVGIG (reference sequence). Drawing the rest from reference TRBV30 and TRBJ1-4, the complete variable domain is SQTIHQWPATLVQPVGSPLSLECTVEGTSNPNLYWYRQAAGRGLQLLFYSVGIGQISSEVPQNLSASRPQDRQFILSSKKLLLSDSGFYLCAWSGQGGNEKLFFGSGTQLSVL.